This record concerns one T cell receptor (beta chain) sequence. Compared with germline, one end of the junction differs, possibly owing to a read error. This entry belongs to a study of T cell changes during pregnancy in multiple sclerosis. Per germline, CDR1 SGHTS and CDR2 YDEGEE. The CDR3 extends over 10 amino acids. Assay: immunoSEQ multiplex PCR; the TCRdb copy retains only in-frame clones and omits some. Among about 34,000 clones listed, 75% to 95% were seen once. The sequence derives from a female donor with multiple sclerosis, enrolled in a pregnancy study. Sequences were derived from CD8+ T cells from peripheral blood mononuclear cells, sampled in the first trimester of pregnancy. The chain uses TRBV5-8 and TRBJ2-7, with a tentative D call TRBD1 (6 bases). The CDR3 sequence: CASSRDTRGF. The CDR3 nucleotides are TGTGCCAGCAGTCGGGACACTCGGGGCTTC.